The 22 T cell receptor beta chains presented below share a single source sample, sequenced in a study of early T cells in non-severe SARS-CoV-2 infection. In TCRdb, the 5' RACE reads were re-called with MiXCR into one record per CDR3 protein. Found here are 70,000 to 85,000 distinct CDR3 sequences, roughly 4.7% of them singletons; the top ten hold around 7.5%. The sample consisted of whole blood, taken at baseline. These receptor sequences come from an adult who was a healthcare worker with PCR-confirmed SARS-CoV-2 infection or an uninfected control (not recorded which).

CDR3 region: CSARGLLNPYEQYF. The CDR3 DNA sequence: TGCAGTGCTAGGGGCCTTCTTAACCCCTACGAGCAGTACTTC. The V gene is TRBV20-1, the J gene TRBJ2-7, with D hard to call. V dropped 3 bases and J dropped 2 bases, with 14 bases sitting between them. CDR3 length: 14 amino acids. Germline assignment: CDR1 DFQATT and CDR2 SNEGSKA (reference sequence).

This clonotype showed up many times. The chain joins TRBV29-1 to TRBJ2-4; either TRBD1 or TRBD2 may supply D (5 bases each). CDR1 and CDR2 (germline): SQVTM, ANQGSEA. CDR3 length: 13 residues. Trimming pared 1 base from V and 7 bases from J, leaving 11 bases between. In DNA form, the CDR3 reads TGCAGCGTTGAAGGTGGGGGTTGGAACATTCAGTACTTC. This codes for CSVEGGGWNIQYF.

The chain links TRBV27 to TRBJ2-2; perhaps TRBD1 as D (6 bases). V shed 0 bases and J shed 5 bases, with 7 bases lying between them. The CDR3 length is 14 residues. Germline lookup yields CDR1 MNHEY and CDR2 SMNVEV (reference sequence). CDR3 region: CASSLSGATGELFF. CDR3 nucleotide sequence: TGTGCCAGCAGTTTATCGGGGGCGACCGGGGAGCTGTTTTTT.

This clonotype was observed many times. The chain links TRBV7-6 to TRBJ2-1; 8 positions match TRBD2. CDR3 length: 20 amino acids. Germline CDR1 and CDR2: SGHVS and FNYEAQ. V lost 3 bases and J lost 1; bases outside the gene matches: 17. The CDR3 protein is CASSFLSGAVPLGSYNEQFF. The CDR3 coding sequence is TGTGCCAGCAGCTTTCTTAGCGGGGCGGTCCCCCTGGGGTCCTACAATGAGCAGTTCTTC.

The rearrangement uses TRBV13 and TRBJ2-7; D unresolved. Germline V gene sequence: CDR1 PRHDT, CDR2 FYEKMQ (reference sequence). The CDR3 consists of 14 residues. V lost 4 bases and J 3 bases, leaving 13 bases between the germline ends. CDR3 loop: CASSSRAEFYEQYF. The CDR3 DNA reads TGTGCCAGCAGCTCACGGGCCGAGTTCTACGAGCAGTACTTC.

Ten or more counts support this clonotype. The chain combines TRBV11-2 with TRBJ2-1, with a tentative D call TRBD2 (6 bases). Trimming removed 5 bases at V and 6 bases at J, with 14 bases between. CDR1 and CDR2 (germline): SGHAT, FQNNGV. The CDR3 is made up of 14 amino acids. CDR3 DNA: TGTGCCAGCAGCCCGGCGGAGGGCCGCAATGAGCAGTTCTTC. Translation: CASSPAEGRNEQFF. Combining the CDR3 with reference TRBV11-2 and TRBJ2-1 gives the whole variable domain EAGVAQSPRYKIIEKRQSVAFWCNPISGHATLYWYQQILGQGPKLLIQFQNNGVVDDSQLPKDRFSAERLKGVDSTLKIQPAKLEDSAVYLCASSPAEGRNEQFFGPGTRLTVL.

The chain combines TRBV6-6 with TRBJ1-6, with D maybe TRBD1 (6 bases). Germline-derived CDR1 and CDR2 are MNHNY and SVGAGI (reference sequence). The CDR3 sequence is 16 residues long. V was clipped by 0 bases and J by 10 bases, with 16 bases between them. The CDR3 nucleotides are TGTGCCAGCAGTTACTCGAATGAGGGGGTGAGATCACCCCTCCACTTT. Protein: CASSYSNEGVRSPLHF.

CDR3 sequence: CASSQFDNSPLHF. The CDR3, as DNA: TGCGCCAGCAGCCAATTCGACAATTCACCCCTCCACTTT. The chain couples TRBV4-1 to TRBJ1-6; D is unclear. The germline gives CDR1 MGHRA, CDR2 YSYEKL. The CDR3 contains 13 residues. V was pared by 2 bases and J by 7 bases, with 6 bases between.

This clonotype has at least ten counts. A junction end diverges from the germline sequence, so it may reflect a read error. DNA of the CDR3: TGTGCCAGCAGTGACTCGACGGGGCCTGGGGCCAACGTCCTGACTTTC. It translates to CASSDSTGPGANVLTF. The chain combines TRBV6-5 with TRBJ2-6, with D perhaps assigned TRBD1 or TRBD2 (5 bases each). There are 16 residues in the CDR3. Germline CDR1 MNHEY, CDR2 SVGAGI.

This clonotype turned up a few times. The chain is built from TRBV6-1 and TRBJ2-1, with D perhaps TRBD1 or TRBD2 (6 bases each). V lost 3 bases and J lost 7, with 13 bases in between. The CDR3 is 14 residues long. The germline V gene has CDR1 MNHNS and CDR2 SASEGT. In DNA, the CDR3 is TGTGCCAGCAGTGACCAGGGGAGGTGGAATGAGCAGTTCTTC. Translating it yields CASSDQGRWNEQFF.

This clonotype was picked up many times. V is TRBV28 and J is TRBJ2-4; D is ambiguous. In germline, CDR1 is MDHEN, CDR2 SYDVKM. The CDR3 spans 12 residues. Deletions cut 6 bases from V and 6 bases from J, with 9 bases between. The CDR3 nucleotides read TGTGCCAGCAGGCCACCGGGAAACATTCAGTACTTC. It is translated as CASRPPGNIQYF.

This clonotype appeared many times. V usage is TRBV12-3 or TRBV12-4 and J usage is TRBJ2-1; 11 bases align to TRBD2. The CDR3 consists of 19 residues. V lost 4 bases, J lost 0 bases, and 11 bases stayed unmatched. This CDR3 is CASSSSGLAGGRSYNEQFF. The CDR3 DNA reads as TGTGCCAGCAGTTCCTCCGGTCTAGCGGGAGGCCGCTCCTACAATGAGCAGTTCTTC.

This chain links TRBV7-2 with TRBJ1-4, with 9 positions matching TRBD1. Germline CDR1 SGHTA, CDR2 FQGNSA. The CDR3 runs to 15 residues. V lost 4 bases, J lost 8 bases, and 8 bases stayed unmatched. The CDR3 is CASSSQTGGVEKLFF. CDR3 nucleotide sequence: TGTGCCAGCAGCTCCCAGACAGGGGGTGTAGAAAAACTGTTTTTT.

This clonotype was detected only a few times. CDR3 sequence reads: CASTTPGTGNTEAFF. The CDR3, as DNA: TGTGCCAGCACAACCCCCGGGACAGGGAACACTGAAGCTTTCTTT. The J gene is TRBJ1-1, the V gene TRBV28, with 8 bases fitting TRBD1. CDR3 length: 15 residues. V shed 7 bases, J shed 1 base, and the junction held 8 bases outside the gene matches. Germline V gene sequence: CDR1 MDHEN, CDR2 SYDVKM.

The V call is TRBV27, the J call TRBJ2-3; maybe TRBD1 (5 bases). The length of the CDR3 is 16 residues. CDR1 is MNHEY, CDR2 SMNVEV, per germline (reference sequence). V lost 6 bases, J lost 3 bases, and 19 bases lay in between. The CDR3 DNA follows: TGTGCCAGCAGACACCGAAAAACAGGCGGAACAGATACGCAGTATTTT. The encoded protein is CASRHRKTGGTDTQYF.

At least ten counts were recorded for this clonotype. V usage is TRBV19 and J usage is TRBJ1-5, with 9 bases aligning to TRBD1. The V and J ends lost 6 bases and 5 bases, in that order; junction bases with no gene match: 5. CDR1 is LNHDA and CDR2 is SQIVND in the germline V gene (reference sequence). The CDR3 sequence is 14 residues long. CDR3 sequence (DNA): TGTGCCAGTAGGGCCACAGGGGGCTATCAGCCCCAGCATTTT. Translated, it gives CASRATGGYQPQHF.

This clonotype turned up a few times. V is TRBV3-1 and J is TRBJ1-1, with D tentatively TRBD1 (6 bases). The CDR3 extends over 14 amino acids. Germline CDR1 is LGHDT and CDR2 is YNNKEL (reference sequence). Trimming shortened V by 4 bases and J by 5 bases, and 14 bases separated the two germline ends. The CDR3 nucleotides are TGTGCCAGCAGCCCCGCTGGAGGGGGTACTGAAGCTTTCTTT. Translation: CASSPAGGGTEAFF.

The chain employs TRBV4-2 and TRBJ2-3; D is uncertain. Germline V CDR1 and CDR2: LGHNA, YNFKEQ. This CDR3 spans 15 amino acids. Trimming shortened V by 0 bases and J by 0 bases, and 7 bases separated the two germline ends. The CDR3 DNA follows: TGTGCCAGCAGCCAAGACAGGTCTAGCACAGATACGCAGTATTTT. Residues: CASSQDRSSTDTQYF.

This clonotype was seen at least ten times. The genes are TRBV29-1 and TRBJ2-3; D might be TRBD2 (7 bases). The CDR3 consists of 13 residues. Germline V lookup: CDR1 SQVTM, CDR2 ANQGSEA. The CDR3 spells CSFDGGRTDTQYF. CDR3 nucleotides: TGCAGTTTCGACGGGGGGCGCACAGATACGCAGTATTTT.

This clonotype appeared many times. Here the CDR3 DNA reads TGTGCCAGCAGTTCCCAGGGACAGGGGTCCCCCTACAATGAGCAGTTCTTC. Its translation is CASSSQGQGSPYNEQFF. This chain connects TRBV6-5 to TRBJ2-1; 10 bases line up with TRBD1. Germline CDR1 reads MNHEY; CDR2 reads SVGAGI. J gave up 2 bases and V 4 bases, and 8 bases lay outside the gene matches. This CDR3 is built from 17 residues.

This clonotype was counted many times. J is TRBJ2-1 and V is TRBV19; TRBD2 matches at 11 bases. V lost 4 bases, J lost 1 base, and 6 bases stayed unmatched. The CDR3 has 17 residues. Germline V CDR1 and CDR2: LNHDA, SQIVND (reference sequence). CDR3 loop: CASSTETSGTSYNEQFF. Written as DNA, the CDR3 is TGTGCCAGTAGTACCGAGACTAGCGGGACATCCTACAATGAGCAGTTCTTC. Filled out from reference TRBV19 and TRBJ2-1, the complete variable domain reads DGGITQSPKYLFRKEGQNVTLSCEQNLNHDAMYWYRQDPGQGLRLIYYSQIVNDFQKGDIAEGYSVSREKKESFPLTVTSAQKNPTAFYLCASSTETSGTSYNEQFFGPGTRLTVL.

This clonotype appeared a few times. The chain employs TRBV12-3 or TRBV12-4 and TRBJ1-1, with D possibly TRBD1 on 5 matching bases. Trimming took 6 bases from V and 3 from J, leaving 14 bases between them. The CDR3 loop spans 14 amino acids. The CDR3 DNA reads TGTGCCAGCAGCCTTAAGTGGGGGTACACTGAAGCTTTCTTT. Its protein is CASSLKWGYTEAFF.